This note documents a single T cell receptor beta chain sequence. The data belong to a study of technical replicates of blood from a few donors. Some clones are missing from TCRdb's copy, which holds only in-frame ones; the method was immunoSEQ multiplex PCR. This sample has over 50,000 clones, with around 93% found just once. The length of the CDR3 is 16 residues. Germline CDR1 SEHNR, CDR2 FQNEAQ (reference sequence). Between the trimmed V and J ends, which lost 5 bases and 0 bases, there was a span of 13 bases. The sample was PBMCs. The sequence derives from a human donor in good health. Some clones in this sample may be carry-over from other donors' samples. The V gene is TRBV7-9, the J gene TRBJ1-4; D perhaps matches TRBD1 (6 bases). CDR3 amino acids: CASSPGQPATNEKLFF. The CDR3 DNA reads TGTGCCAGCAGCCCAGGACAGCCTGCAACTAATGAAAAACTGTTTTTT.